This T cell receptor beta chain was found in a study of cytomegalovirus exposure and HLA in healthy donors. PCR used 60 Vbeta primers and 13 Jbeta primers. Sequenced by immunoSEQ multiplex PCR; TCRdb stores in-frame clones only, minus some. This sample yields about 230,000 clones, of which roughly 79% are seen a single time; around 0.57% belongs to the top ten. From germline, CDR1 is MDHEN and CDR2 SYDVKM. Trimming left V 6 bases short and J 3 bases short, with 18 bases between. The length of the CDR3 is 16 residues. The sequence came from a woman aged 40 to 50 in good health and CMV-seronegative. Sequencing was performed on PBMCs. V and J are TRBV28 and TRBJ2-1; D may be TRBD2 (7 bases). DNA of the CDR3: TGTGCCAGCAGCCTCCCGGGGGGCGCGATCTACAATGAGCAGTTCTTC. This sequence encodes CASSLPGGAIYNEQFF.